These 17 T cell receptor beta chains came from one sample sequenced in a study of shared clonotypes between healthy human individuals. Generated by immunoSEQ multiplex PCR, the TCRdb table keeps only in-frame clones and is missing some. The sample includes fewer than 850,000 clones, 90% seen only once; the top ten take approximately 35%. The sample comprised memory CD8+ T cells from PBMCs. Subset in this sample: CD45RO+ cells pooled with CCR7-negative TemRA cells. All receptors come from a young man in good health. Some clones in this sample may be carry-over from other donors' samples.

The J gene is TRBJ2-1, the V gene TRBV2; 9 nucleotides line up with TRBD2. The V and J ends lost 7 bases and 10 bases, in that order; junction bases with no gene match: 14. Germline assignment: CDR1 SNHLY and CDR2 FYNNEI. This CDR3 is 15 amino acids long. The CDR3 DNA is TGTGCCAGCACGGCCGGGACTAGCATCCCGTCCGAGCAGTTCTTC. This sequence encodes CASTAGTSIPSEQFF.

This clone was counted once. This chain connects TRBV10-3 to TRBJ2-1; D is undetermined. The V end was cut by 3 bases, the J end by 13 bases, with 16 bases between. Germline V lookup: CDR1 ENHRY, CDR2 SYGVKD. There are 13 residues in the CDR3. DNA of the CDR3: TGTGCCATCAGTGACTTCAGCTCCGTAAATCAGTTCTTC. As protein: CAISDFSSVNQFF.

This chain connects TRBV18 to TRBJ1-3; D is possibly TRBD1 (5 bases). The CDR3 consists of 20 residues. V lost 3 bases, J lost 2 bases, and 26 bases lay in between. In germline, CDR1 is KGHSH, CDR2 LQKENI. The CDR3 DNA follows: TGTGCCAGCTCACCCTTTTCCTGGGACGCCGGAACGAAGACTGGAAACACCATATATTTT. The encoded protein is CASSPFSWDAGTKTGNTIYF. The full variable domain, its missing parts supplied by reference TRBV18 and TRBJ1-3, is NAGVMQNPRHLVRRRGQEARLRCSPMKGHSHVYWYRQLPEEGLKFMVYLQKENIIDESGMPKERFSAEFPKEGPSILRIQQVVRGDSAAYFCASSPFSWDAGTKTGNTIYFGEGSWLTVV.

Comments on this clone: A read error may produce the germline difference seen at one junction end. The rearrangement joins TRBV5-6 to TRBJ2-7, with D perhaps matching TRBD1 or TRBD2 (5 bases each). The CDR3 has 14 amino acids. CDR1 is SGHDT, CDR2 YYEEEE, per germline. CDR3 sequence reads: CTSSFGTASYEQYF. CDR3 nucleotide sequence: TGTACCAGCAGCTTTGGGACCGCGTCCTACGAGCAGTACTTC.

CDR3 in amino acids: CAISPGLAFNEQFF. In DNA, the CDR3 is TGTGCCATCTCACCGGGACTAGCGTTCAATGAGCAGTTCTTC. The chain uses TRBV19 and TRBJ2-1; 10 bases map to TRBD2. CDR3 length: 14 amino acids. Germline CDR1 LNHDA, CDR2 SQIVND (reference sequence). J lost 6 bases, V lost 10 bases, and 9 bases had no gene match.

The CDR3 nucleotides read TGTGCCAGCAGCGTTGGCGGGACGTCTAATGAAAAACTGTTTTTT. As protein: CASSVGGTSNEKLFF. The chain uses TRBV9 and TRBJ1-4, with a possible D match to TRBD1 (5 bases). The germline V gene has CDR1 SGDLS and CDR2 YYNGEE. CDR3 length equals 15 residues. The V end was cut by 2 bases, the J end by 3 bases, with 11 bases between.

The chain combines TRBV9 with TRBJ2-2; no clear D. This CDR3 comprises 16 residues. Trimming shortened V by 0 bases and J by 3 bases, and 12 bases separated the two germline ends. CDR1 and CDR2 from the germline V gene are SGDLS and YYNGEE. The CDR3 sequence: CASSVVTREDTGELFF. The CDR3 DNA is TGTGCCAGCAGCGTAGTTACAAGAGAAGACACCGGGGAGCTGTTTTTT.

J is TRBJ2-7 and V is TRBV6-6; 7 nucleotides align to TRBD1. V was clipped by 0 bases and J by 5 bases; unmatched bases: 7. The CDR3 length is 15 residues. The germline V gene encodes CDR1 MNHNY and CDR2 SVGAGI (reference sequence). CDR3 loop: CASSYSMTGLHEQYF. For the CDR3, the DNA is TGTGCCAGCAGTTACTCGATGACAGGGCTCCACGAGCAGTACTTC.

The chain is built from TRBV29-1 and TRBJ2-5, with a weak D call TRBD1 (6 bases). The CDR3 is made up of 14 amino acids. Trimming pared 3 bases from V and 7 bases from J, leaving 18 bases between. CDR1 and CDR2 (germline): SQVTM, ANQGSEA. CDR3 nucleotide sequence: TGCAGCGTTGATCAGCCCTTTACACAGGGGACCCAGTACTTC. Translation: CSVDQPFTQGTQYF.

The chain recombines TRBV10-2 with TRBJ1-1; maybe TRBD1 (5 bases). V was shortened by 1 base and J by 11 bases, with 11 bases between the two germline ends. This CDR3 comprises 12 residues. Germline CDR1 is WSHSY and CDR2 is SAAADI. The CDR3 DNA reads TGCGCCAGCAGTGAGTATAGGGGTATGGCTTTCTTT. This encodes CASSEYRGMAFF.

This chain joins TRBV11-2 and TRBJ2-1, with 9 nucleotides matching TRBD2. Per the germline V gene, CDR1 is SGHAT and CDR2 is FQNNGV. J gave up 8 bases and V 5 bases, and 13 bases lay outside the gene matches. CDR3 length equals 16 residues. The CDR3 bases are TGTGCCAGCAGCCCCAGCTGGCTAGCGGGATACGATGAGCAGTTCTTC. Its protein product is CASSPSWLAGYDEQFF.

This clone was observed once. The rearrangement uses TRBV6-5 and TRBJ2-7, with D tentatively TRBD1 or TRBD2 (5 bases each). CDR1 is MNHEY, CDR2 SVGAGI, per germline. V lost 2 bases to trimming and J lost 5 bases, with 10 bases between them. CDR3 length equals 13 residues. The CDR3 region has the DNA TGTGCCAGCAGTTACCCGCGAGGGGACGAGCAGTACTTC. Translating gives CASSYPRGDEQYF.

A few counts support this clone. Other DNA sequences from this sample encode an identical CDR3 as well. The chain employs TRBV27 and TRBJ1-5; the match to TRBD1 covers 8 bases. This CDR3 spans 14 amino acids. J was trimmed by 1 base and V by 6 bases; bases with no gene match: 2. Germline CDR1 MNHEY, CDR2 SMNVEV (reference sequence). DNA for the CDR3: TGTGCCAGCAGCCCAGGGGGCAGCAATCAGCCCCAGCATTTT. It encodes CASSPGGSNQPQHF.

V gene TRBV11-1 combines with J gene TRBJ2-1, with D unresolved. Trimming took 2 bases from V and 5 from J, leaving 13 bases between them. CDR1 is SGHAT and CDR2 is FQDESV in the germline V gene (reference sequence). This CDR3 has 15 residues. This CDR3 is CASSLLQTGNNEQFF. The CDR3 DNA is TGTGCCAGCAGCTTACTCCAAACGGGCAACAATGAGCAGTTCTTC.

The genes are TRBV4-3 and TRBJ2-1; D unresolved. The germline V gene has CDR1 LGHNA and CDR2 YSLEER. There are 13 residues in the CDR3. V was shortened by 2 bases and J by 9 bases, with 11 bases between the two germline ends. DNA of the CDR3: TGCGCCAGCAGCCAAACTTACTGGGGTGAGCAGTTCTTC. This translates into CASSQTYWGEQFF.

The genes are TRBV11-2 and TRBJ2-7, with D unclear. The CDR3 totals 15 residues. V lost 0 bases to trimming and J lost 1 base, with 10 bases between them. Germline V gene lookup returns CDR1 SGHAT and CDR2 FQNNGV. CDR3 coding DNA: TGTGCCAGCAGCTTAGACCCCGACGGATCCTACGAGCAGTACTTC. As protein: CASSLDPDGSYEQYF. Complete variable domain (other parts from reference TRBV11-2 and TRBJ2-7): EAGVAQSPRYKIIEKRQSVAFWCNPISGHATLYWYQQILGQGPKLLIQFQNNGVVDDSQLPKDRFSAERLKGVDSTLKIQPAKLEDSAVYLCASSLDPDGSYEQYFGPGTRLTVT.

This rearrangement joins TRBV7-8 to TRBJ2-1; 8 bases are a match to TRBD2. Losses at the gene ends were 5 bases for V and 8 bases for J; bases not matched to a gene: 5. The germline CDR1 and CDR2 sequences are SGHVS and FQNEAQ. This CDR3 comprises 13 residues. The CDR3 DNA is TGTGCCAGCAGCAAAGGACTAGCTGATGAGCAGTTCTTC. Amino acid sequence: CASSKGLADEQFF.